One sample yielded the 3 T cell receptor beta chains listed below, sequenced in a study of CD8+ T cells in alopecia areata. Treatment specified: oral pan-JAK inhibitor, 5-10 mg twice daily. The authors extracted RNA and reverse transcribed it into cDNA as the sequencing template. The table came from immunoSEQ multiplex PCR; TCRdb's copy has only in-frame clones and leaves some out. The sample carries approximately 90,000 clones, more than 65% recorded once. The source was CD8+ T cells sorted from blood, collected at week 44, from a patient treated with tofacitinib. These receptors were obtained from a human donor with alopecia areata.

The CDR3: CASSQKAGVDEAFF. The CDR3 coding sequence is TGCGCCAGCAGCCAGAAGGCAGGGGTTGATGAAGCTTTCTTT. The rearrangement links TRBV4-3 to TRBJ1-1, with D possibly matching TRBD1 (6 bases). V was clipped by 3 bases and J by 7 bases, with 15 bases between them. CDR1 is LGHNA and CDR2 is YSLEER in the germline V gene. The length of the CDR3 is 14 residues.

As to this clone: One base away lies a much larger clone, so this may be a sequencing read error. V and J are TRBV7-8 and TRBJ2-7; perhaps TRBD2 as D (5 bases). The V gene lost 3 bases and the J gene lost 0 bases, with 6 bases spanning the gap. This CDR3 is built from 13 residues. The germline gives CDR1 SGHVS, CDR2 FQNEAQ. The CDR3 sequence is CASSLDSSYEQYF. Here the CDR3 DNA reads TGTGCCAGCAGCTTGGACTCCTCCTACGAGCAGTACTTC.

The chain joins TRBV10-3 to TRBJ2-2; unclear D gene. This CDR3 spans 12 amino acids. V lost 4 bases to trimming and J lost 6 bases, with 6 bases between them. The germline CDR1 and CDR2 sequences are ENHRY and SYGVKD. CDR3 coding DNA: TGTGCCATCAGTGTGGGATCCGGGGAGCTGTTTTTT. It codes for CAISVGSGELFF.